This T cell receptor (beta chain) was identified during a study of T cells after yellow fever vaccination. TCRdb recomputed calls from the 5' RACE reads with MiXCR, one row per CDR3 protein. This table holds 300,000 to 400,000 distinct CDR3 sequences, 7.5% to 9% found once. General observations from the study: Reappearance after the booster was seen for most primary-vaccination clones, at about 95% CD4 and around 90% CD8.

Remarks on this clonotype: Antigen unknown.

CDR3 length equals 13 residues. The germline V gene encodes CDR1 SGDLS and CDR2 YYNGEE. V lost 3 bases and J 0 bases, leaving 6 bases between the germline ends. The chain joins TRBV9 to TRBJ1-2; tentatively, D is TRBD1 (6 bases). This clonotype was obtained from a man younger than 35 who received the YFV17D yellow fever vaccine. Sample: PBMCs, taken on the day of the first yellow fever vaccination. The CDR3 sequence: CASSDRANYGYTF. DNA for the CDR3: TGTGCCAGCAGCGACAGGGCTAACTATGGCTACACCTTC.